This TCR beta chain was sequenced for a study of breast tumors, draining lymph nodes, adjacent tissues. General study points: Tumor repertoires ranked between lymph nodes and nontumor tissue in diversity, with V and J gene preferences. Luminal-like breast cancer showed significantly greater tumor-nontumor repertoire similarity than basal-like breast cancer did.

With 1 base clipped from V and 1 base from J, the junction kept 6 bases outside the gene matches. This CDR3 contains 18 residues. Germline values: CDR1 MNHEY, CDR2 SVGAGI. Samples came from axillary lymph nodes draining the breast cancer. TCRdb re-derived calls from the multiplex PCR reads in MiXCR, one entry per CDR3 protein. This table has 180,000 or so distinct CDR3 sequences, around 33% appearing once. This clonotype occurred many times. The target antigen is unknown. Sample: axillary lymph node tissue. The TCR sequence derives from a female donor with breast cancer. Some clones in this sample may be carry-over from other donors' samples. The chain combines TRBV6-5 with TRBJ2-6; 8 bases are shared with TRBD1. The CDR3: CASSYFGTGDSGANVLTF. In DNA, the CDR3 is TGTGCCAGCAGTTACTTTGGGACAGGAGATTCTGGGGCCAACGTCCTGACTTTC.